This T cell receptor (beta chain) appears in the sequencing data of a study of breast tumors, draining lymph nodes, adjacent tissues. Study results and caveats: Tumor repertoires ranked between lymph nodes and nontumor tissue in diversity, with V and J gene preferences. Data only fit, rather than demonstrated, lymph node origin of most tumor T cells. The data were judged consistent with most tumor T cells coming from lymph node and expanding in tumor. Compared with basal-like, luminal-like tumors shared significantly more repertoire with nontumor tissue.

Via MiXCR, TCRdb re-called the multiplex PCR reads, giving one row per CDR3 protein. Altogether some 19,000 distinct CDR3 sequences are present, roughly 45% being singletons, with the ten largest covering roughly 8%. With respect to this clonotype: Antigen unknown.

The V end lost 3 bases, the J end lost 4 bases, and 16 bases lay between the germline ends. The CDR3 is 16 amino acids. CDR1 is LNHNV, CDR2 YYDKDF, per germline (reference sequence). The sequence was obtained from a female donor with breast cancer. Some clones in this sample may be carry-over from other donors' samples. The specimen was breast tumor tissue. This sequence joins TRBV15 and TRBJ2-1, with a tentative D call TRBD2 (6 bases). Here the CDR3 reads CATSRDGGGAYNEQFF. The CDR3 nucleotides read TGTGCCACCAGCAGGGACGGGGGTGGGGCTTACAATGAGCAGTTCTTC.